The 27 T cell receptor beta chains listed next were all sequenced from one sample in a study of radiotherapy plus CTLA-4 blockade in lung cancer. Clones were read by immunoSEQ multiplex PCR, and TCRdb kept only the in-frame ones, dropping some. The data show 80,000 to 95,000 clones, around 83% seen once. This specimen consisted of peripheral blood, obtained from a patient treated with radiotherapy plus ipilimumab. The receptors originated from a human donor with non-small cell lung cancer who had stable disease on radiotherapy plus ipilimumab.

The V and J genes are TRBV9 and TRBJ1-3; 7 bases map to TRBD1. V was pared by 4 bases and J by 3 bases, with 7 bases of the junction left unmatched. This CDR3 region has 15 residues. Germline CDR1 and CDR2: SGDLS and YYNGEE. CDR3 in amino acids: CASSYEGAYGNTIYF. CDR3 DNA sequence: TGTGCCAGCAGCTACGAGGGGGCCTATGGAAACACCATATATTTT. The full variable domain, its missing parts supplied by reference TRBV9 and TRBJ1-3, is DSGVTQTPKHLITATGQRVTLRCSPRSGDLSVYWYQQSLDQGLQFLIQYYNGEERAKGNILERFSAQQFPDLHSELNLSSLELGDSALYFCASSYEGAYGNTIYFGEGSWLTVV.

J is TRBJ1-5 and V is TRBV19; D gene unclear. Trimming took off 3 bases at V and 0 bases at J, with 3 bases between the two ends. Germline CDR1 and CDR2: LNHDA and SQIVND (reference sequence). This CDR3 comprises 13 residues. In nucleotides, the CDR3 is TGTGCCAGTAGTATGGATAGCAATCAGCCCCAGCATTTT. Protein product: CASSMDSNQPQHF.

J is TRBJ2-2 and V is TRBV28; 10 bases line up with TRBD2. Germline V gene sequence: CDR1 MDHEN, CDR2 SYDVKM. The CDR3 spans 16 residues. V dropped 7 bases and J dropped 4; count of bases not matched to a gene: 9. The CDR3 nucleotides read TGTGCCAGCATTTCTAGCGGGGGATCCCCCACCGGGGAGCTGTTTTTT. Translating it yields CASISSGGSPTGELFF.

The V call is TRBV7-2, the J call TRBJ2-5; 9 bases are a match to TRBD2. Germline loops: CDR1 SGHTA, CDR2 FQGNSA. The CDR3 spans 18 residues. The ends lost 5 bases at V and 5 bases at J; junction bases unmatched: 18. This chain's CDR3 is CASSPRLGAGGTGETQYF. The DNA of the CDR3 is TGTGCCAGCAGCCCGCGGCTGGGCGCGGGGGGGACCGGGGAGACCCAGTACTTC.

As for this clone: Distinct nucleotide sequences in the sample also encode this CDR3. The V call is TRBV18, the J call TRBJ1-4, with D unclear. The CDR3 is 14 amino acids. V lost 3 bases and J 2 bases, leaving 7 bases between the germline ends. Germline V gene lookup returns CDR1 KGHSH and CDR2 LQKENI. The CDR3 here is CASSPERTNEKLFF. The CDR3 nucleotides read TGTGCCAGCTCACCGGAGAGGACTAATGAAAAACTGTTTTTT.

The chain has TRBV10-3 and TRBJ1-2; 8 nucleotides align to TRBD1. CDR3 length: 13 amino acids. The V segment lost 10 bases and the J segment 3 bases; nucleotides outside the gene matches: 7. Germline V gene sequence: CDR1 ENHRY, CDR2 SYGVKD. As DNA, the CDR3 is TGTGCCACCCGACAGGGGCAAGACTATGGCTACACCTTC. As protein: CATRQGQDYGYTF.

This chain links TRBV9 with TRBJ1-5; D ambiguous. The CDR3 is made up of 14 amino acids. Germline CDR1 is SGDLS and CDR2 is YYNGEE. Trimming left V 3 bases short and J 0 bases short, with 7 bases between. The CDR3 sequence: CASSEADSNQPQHF. DNA of the CDR3: TGTGCCAGCAGCGAGGCGGATAGCAATCAGCCCCAGCATTTT. Full variable domain (outside the CDR3, taken from reference TRBV9 and TRBJ1-5): DSGVTQTPKHLITATGQRVTLRCSPRSGDLSVYWYQQSLDQGLQFLIQYYNGEERAKGNILERFSAQQFPDLHSELNLSSLELGDSALYFCASSEADSNQPQHFGDGTRLSIL.

With regard to this clone: The same CDR3 arises from other DNA sequences in this sample as well. This sequence joins TRBV29-1 and TRBJ2-7; D not certain. Trimming pared 4 bases from V and 1 base from J, leaving 5 bases between. Germline V lookup: CDR1 SQVTM, CDR2 ANQGSEA. The CDR3 runs to 11 residues. The CDR3 loop is CSVGSSYEQYF. CDR3 nucleotides: TGCAGCGTTGGCAGTTCCTACGAGCAGTACTTC.

This clone was seen only a few times. The chain combines TRBV28 with TRBJ2-7, with D perhaps matching TRBD1 (6 bases). Per the germline V gene, CDR1 is MDHEN and CDR2 is SYDVKM. This CDR3 has 12 residues. Deletions cut 10 bases from V and 3 bases from J, with 13 bases between. The CDR3 DNA reads as TGTGCCACCAGACAGGACATCTACGAGCAGTACTTC. It encodes CATRQDIYEQYF.

The rearrangement links TRBV14 to TRBJ2-7, with D possibly matching TRBD2 (7 bases). Germline V gene lookup returns CDR1 SGHDN and CDR2 FVKESK. The V and J ends lost 2 bases and 6 bases respectively, with 14 bases between them. This CDR3 has 14 residues. CDR3 in amino acids: CASSQLGGVGEQYF. The CDR3 DNA is TGTGCCAGCAGCCAATTAGGGGGGGTCGGCGAGCAGTACTTC.

The rearrangement joins TRBV2 to TRBJ1-6, with a possible D match to TRBD1 (5 bases). Trimming took 4 bases from V and 7 from J, leaving 17 bases between them. The length of the CDR3 is 16 residues. Germline V gives CDR1 SNHLY, CDR2 FYNNEI. DNA of the CDR3: TGTGCCAGCAGTGCCGGGGTAGTAGAGGGGAATTCACCCCTCCACTTT. Its protein is CASSAGVVEGNSPLHF.

The J gene is TRBJ2-7, the V gene TRBV28, with D possibly matching TRBD1 (5 bases). V dropped 8 bases and J dropped 1 base, with 15 bases sitting between them. Per the germline V gene, CDR1 is MDHEN and CDR2 is SYDVKM. This CDR3 is 14 amino acids long. The CDR3, as DNA: TGTGCCAGCGGGCCCCCGACAGAATCCTACGAGCAGTACTTC. Translation: CASGPPTESYEQYF.

The chain has TRBV19 and TRBJ2-3; D not certain. With 0 bases removed from V and 1 base from J, the gap between germline ends came to 11 bases. The CDR3 has 16 residues. Germline CDR1 LNHDA, CDR2 SQIVND (reference sequence). As DNA, the CDR3 is TGTGCCAGTAGTATAGATCAAGCGACCCGCACAGATACGCAGTATTTT. It yields the protein CASSIDQATRTDTQYF.

This rearrangement joins TRBV7-8 to TRBJ2-7; TRBD1 matches 7 bases. The J segment lost 0 bases and the V segment lost 5 bases, leaving 7 bases of the junction unmatched. Germline-derived CDR1 and CDR2 are SGHVS and FQNEAQ. The CDR3 is 15 amino acids. Here the CDR3 reads CASSESDRVSYEQYF. As DNA, the CDR3 is TGTGCCAGCAGCGAATCCGACAGGGTCTCCTACGAGCAGTACTTC.

The chain couples TRBV30 to TRBJ1-4; 9 bases map to TRBD1. From germline, CDR1 is GTSNPN and CDR2 SVGIG (reference sequence). This CDR3 is built from 14 residues. V shed 0 bases, J shed 5 bases, and the junction held 1 base outside the gene matches. The CDR3 here is CAWSVTGGNEKLFF. CDR3 in DNA: TGTGCCTGGAGTGTGACAGGGGGAAATGAAAAACTGTTTTTT. The whole variable domain, filled in from reference TRBV30 and TRBJ1-4, reads SQTIHQWPATLVQPVGSPLSLECTVEGTSNPNLYWYRQAAGRGLQLLFYSVGIGQISSEVPQNLSASRPQDRQFILSSKKLLLSDSGFYLCAWSVTGGNEKLFFGSGTQLSVL.

The chain carries TRBV27 and TRBJ1-6, with D possibly being TRBD1 (5 bases). Germline V gene lookup returns CDR1 MNHEY and CDR2 SMNVEV (reference sequence). V lost 5 bases and J lost 7, with 18 bases in between. The CDR3 runs to 16 residues. Here the CDR3 reads CASSLRDAGNNSPLHF. The CDR3 region has the DNA TGTGCCAGCAGTCTCCGGGACGCCGGTAACAATTCACCCCTCCACTTT.

This CDR3 is CAWKKGAVDVNTGELFF. In DNA form, the CDR3 reads TGTGCCTGGAAGAAGGGGGCGGTCGATGTCAACACCGGGGAGCTGTTTTTT. This chain joins TRBV30 and TRBJ2-2, with 7 bases that match TRBD1. V was pared by 4 bases and J by 2 bases, with 13 bases of the junction left unmatched. The CDR3 runs to 17 residues. Germline values: CDR1 GTSNPN, CDR2 SVGIG (reference sequence).

The chain carries TRBV28 and TRBJ1-1; D ambiguous. The CDR3 spans 14 residues. Germline CDR1 MDHEN, CDR2 SYDVKM. V lost 2 bases to trimming and J lost 1 base, with 8 bases between them. CDR3 loop: CASSLPGANTEAFF. The CDR3 coding sequence is TGTGCCAGCAGTTTACCGGGAGCGAACACTGAAGCTTTCTTT.

The V and J genes are TRBV19 and TRBJ2-2; TRBD1 matches 11 bases. The CDR3 runs 16 residues. In germline, CDR1 is LNHDA, CDR2 SQIVND (reference sequence). The trim removed 6 bases at V and 1 base at J, leaving 4 bases unmatched. The CDR3 protein is CASSTGTGGNTGELFF. DNA for the CDR3: TGTGCCAGTAGCACCGGGACAGGGGGGAACACCGGGGAGCTGTTTTTT. The variable domain in full, completed from reference TRBV19 and TRBJ2-2, reads DGGITQSPKYLFRKEGQNVTLSCEQNLNHDAMYWYRQDPGQGLRLIYYSQIVNDFQKGDIAEGYSVSREKKESFPLTVTSAQKNPTAFYLCASSTGTGGNTGELFFGEGSRLTVL.

Only a few counts were recorded for this clone. V and J are TRBV28 and TRBJ2-7, with D hard to call. In germline, CDR1 is MDHEN, CDR2 SYDVKM. V was clipped by 3 bases and J by 1 base, with 7 bases between them. This CDR3 has 13 residues. This chain's CDR3 is CASSFQPSYEQYF. CDR3 nucleotide sequence: TGTGCCAGCAGTTTCCAACCATCCTACGAGCAGTACTTC.

The chain uses TRBV9 and TRBJ1-3; D might be TRBD1 (6 bases). This CDR3 contains 15 residues. With 4 bases removed from V and 3 bases from J, the gap between germline ends came to 14 bases. CDR1 SGDLS and CDR2 YYNGEE come from the germline V gene. The CDR3 region has the DNA TGTGCCAGCAGCCCCGCGCAGGGGAATGGAAACACCATATATTTT. The encoded protein is CASSPAQGNGNTIYF.

This chain joins TRBV5-6 and TRBJ2-1; the D gene is possibly TRBD2 (7 bases). The CDR3 sequence is 13 residues long. Germline CDR1 is SGHDT and CDR2 is YYEEEE. The V end was cut by 2 bases, the J end by 10 bases, with 13 bases between. The DNA of the CDR3 is TGTGCCAGCAGCTTCTTAGGGGGAGGGGAGCAGTTCTTC. Translated, it gives CASSFLGGGEQFF.

This chain joins TRBV4-1 and TRBJ1-1; D unclear. The germline V gene encodes CDR1 MGHRA and CDR2 YSYEKL. Trimming took off 0 bases at V and 0 bases at J, with 11 bases between the two ends. This CDR3 spans 16 amino acids. CDR3 sequence (DNA): TGCGCCAGCAGCCAAGAAGTGGCAGGAGTGAACACTGAAGCTTTCTTT. Amino acids: CASSQEVAGVNTEAFF.

The V call is TRBV18, the J call TRBJ2-7; D unresolved. Germline-derived CDR1 and CDR2 are KGHSH and LQKENI. Trimming removed 3 bases at V and 2 bases at J, with 11 bases between. The CDR3 totals 14 residues. The CDR3 protein is CASSPSTETYEQYF. The CDR3 DNA is TGTGCCAGCTCACCCTCAACAGAGACCTACGAGCAGTACTTC. Full variable domain (outside the CDR3, taken from reference TRBV18 and TRBJ2-7): NAGVMQNPRHLVRRRGQEARLRCSPMKGHSHVYWYRQLPEEGLKFMVYLQKENIIDESGMPKERFSAEFPKEGPSILRIQQVVRGDSAAYFCASSPSTETYEQYFGPGTRLTVT.

The V call is TRBV30, the J call TRBJ1-6; the D gene is possibly TRBD1 (6 bases). The germline V gene encodes CDR1 GTSNPN and CDR2 SVGIG (reference sequence). The CDR3 runs to 12 residues. The CDR3 region is CADGQYNSPLHF. CDR3 bases: TGTGCAGATGGACAGTATAATTCACCCCTCCACTTT.

This clone came up once. The J gene is TRBJ1-4, the V gene TRBV5-6; 7 positions match TRBD1. The CDR3 runs to 13 residues. With V trimmed by 3 bases and J by 7 bases, 3 bases remained unmatched. In germline, CDR1 is SGHDT, CDR2 YYEEEE. The CDR3 loop is CASSWGTAEKLFF. CDR3 nucleotides: TGTGCCAGCAGCTGGGGGACAGCTGAAAAACTGTTTTTT.

This clone has a handful of counts. V and J are TRBV5-1 and TRBJ2-3; D is unresolved. The V end was cut by 0 bases, the J end by 3 bases, with 11 bases between. This CDR3 region has 15 residues. In germline, CDR1 is SGHRS, CDR2 YFSETQ. CDR3 sequence reads: CASSLGVERTDTQYF. The CDR3 DNA is TGCGCCAGCAGCTTGGGGGTAGAACGGACAGATACGCAGTATTTT.